This T cell receptor beta chain was retrieved from a study of blood T cells in healthy people across ages. Healthy individuals of Caucasian origin from Russia, aged 6 to 90, served as donors. CDR3 length: 13 amino acids. Primed by a sample-barcoded 5' primer and a J-beta primer mix, a second PCR proceeded for 7 to 11 cycles. Each cDNA molecule was tagged by a template-switch adaptor that had 12 random nucleotides. TCRdb re-called the 5' RACE reads through MiXCR, storing one row per CDR3 protein. The sample shows about 800,000 distinct CDR3 sequences, more than 35% of them seen only once. The chain uses TRBV12-3 or TRBV12-4 and TRBJ2-5; D may be TRBD1 (6 bases). The J call could be wrong; TRBJ2-7 is a better fit for the DNA end. The TCR sequence derives from a man older than 75 in good health. Sequencing was performed on blood. CDR3 protein: CASSPGTPSEQYF. In DNA form, the CDR3 reads TGTGCCAGCAGTCCCGGGACACCCAGCGAGCAGTACTTC.